In this sample, the clone carrying this T cell receptor (beta chain) turned up many times. The data belong to a study of T cells in Graves' hyperthyroidism and ophthalmopathy. Fresh 10 ml peripheral blood yielded PBMCs. There were TCR beta CDR3 regions amplified from RNA transcripts. Using the HTBI primer set, a first-round RT-PCR was run on the TCR CDR3. TCRdb called the multiplex PCR reads again in MiXCR, with one record for every CDR3 protein. The sample shows hundreds of thousands of distinct CDR3 sequences, roughly a quarter of them seen only once. CDR3 length: 17 residues. V was clipped by 5 bases and J by 8 bases, with 27 bases between them. Germline V gives CDR1 MDHEN, CDR2 SYDVKM.

Sequenced input: blood. The chain is built from TRBV28 and TRBJ1-2; tentatively, D is TRBD1 (6 bases). The receptor was derived from a woman aged 30 to 39 with Graves' ophthalmopathy. CDR3 DNA sequence: TGTGCCAGCAGTGAAGGTGTCAGGGGCCGGCCTCGTAGCGGCTACACCTTC. Encoded protein: CASSEGVRGRPRSGYTF.